Following are 31 T cell receptor beta chains from one sample sequenced in a study of high-grade serous ovarian cancer treatment subgroups. Sequencing used immunoSEQ multiplex PCR; TCRdb keeps in-frame clones, though not all of them. The table includes 1,800 or so clones, approximately 74% detected once. Tumor samples were obtained before definitive surgery or chemotherapy. The sample taken for sequencing was tumor tissue. The receptors stem from a human donor with high-grade serous ovarian cancer.

A single count supports this clone. This chain links TRBV4-1 with TRBJ2-4; weak D call: TRBD2 (5 bases). Germline CDR1 and CDR2: MGHRA and YSYEKL. This CDR3 contains 17 residues. The V end was cut by 3 bases, the J end by 1 base, with 16 bases between. The CDR3 DNA is TGCGCCAGCAGCCAGGCGGGCGTGCAGCGGGCCAAAAACATTCAGTACTTC. This gives the protein CASSQAGVQRAKNIQYF.

The chain recombines TRBV6-5 with TRBJ2-7, with D tentatively TRBD2 (5 bases). Germline lookup yields CDR1 MNHEY and CDR2 SVGAGI. Trimming removed 7 bases from V and 1 base from J, with 11 bases in between. The CDR3 runs to 13 residues. The CDR3 protein is CASTGRTSYEQYF. The CDR3 nucleotides read TGTGCCAGCACCGGACGGACTTCCTACGAGCAGTACTTC.

The V and J genes are TRBV5-4 and TRBJ1-2; D might be TRBD1 (6 bases). Trimming cost V 6 bases and J 3 bases, with 15 bases left between them. This CDR3 spans 14 amino acids. CDR1 and CDR2 from the germline V gene are SGHNT and YYREEE (reference sequence). CDR3 sequence reads: CASTVRGGDYGYTF. The DNA of the CDR3 is TGTGCCAGCACCGTAAGAGGGGGGGACTATGGCTACACCTTC.

V and J are TRBV4-1 and TRBJ2-7, with 7 bases matching TRBD1. The germline gives CDR1 MGHRA, CDR2 YSYEKL. The CDR3 covers 14 residues. The J segment lost 4 bases and the V segment lost 7 bases, leaving 10 bases of the junction unmatched. CDR3 DNA sequence: TGCGCCAGCAACCCCACCGGGACAGCTTACGAGCAGTACTTC. Amino acid sequence: CASNPTGTAYEQYF.

The V call is TRBV2, the J call TRBJ2-3, with no clear D. The CDR3 contains 13 residues. V was pared by 7 bases and J by 0 bases, with 8 bases between. The germline V gene encodes CDR1 SNHLY and CDR2 FYNNEI. The CDR3 nucleotides are TGTGCCAGCAAGGTGGAAAGCACAGATACGCAGTATTTT. Its translation: CASKVESTDTQYF.

This clone occurred a few times. The chain is built from TRBV7-2 and TRBJ1-5; TRBD1 agrees at 7 bases. With V trimmed by 5 bases and J by 3 bases, 10 bases remained unmatched. Germline V gene sequence: CDR1 SGHTA, CDR2 FQGNSA. CDR3 length: 16 amino acids. CDR3 protein: CASSPEGTAFNQPQHF. DNA for the CDR3: TGTGCCAGCAGCCCGGAAGGGACAGCCTTCAATCAGCCCCAGCATTTT. The whole variable domain, remainder taken from reference TRBV7-2 and TRBJ1-5, is GAGVSQSPSNKVTEKGKDVELRCDPISGHTALYWYRQSLGQGLEFLIYFQGNSAPDKSGLPSDRFSAERTGGSVSTLTIQRTQQEDSAVYLCASSPEGTAFNQPQHFGDGTRLSIL.

This chain connects TRBV7-2 to TRBJ2-2; 9 bases align to TRBD1. This CDR3 is built from 17 residues. Trimming took 5 bases from V and 5 from J; bases not matched to a gene: 12. Per the germline V gene, CDR1 is SGHTA and CDR2 is FQGNSA. The CDR3 DNA reads as TGTGCCAGCAGCCCCCCGTGGGACAGGGTGGGGACCGGGGAGCTGTTTTTT. It codes for CASSPPWDRVGTGELFF.

A note on this clone: This CDR3 is also generated by other DNA sequences in the sample. The genes are TRBV6-4 and TRBJ1-2; no clear D. Trimming removed 5 bases at V and 8 bases at J, with 15 bases between. The CDR3 has 13 residues. Germline V gene lookup returns CDR1 MRHNA and CDR2 SNTAGT. The CDR3 is CASSITEGYGYTF. DNA of the CDR3: TGTGCCAGCAGTATCACAGAAGGCTACGGCTACACCTTC.

This clone is classed as large. The chain carries TRBV4-1 and TRBJ2-4; possibly TRBD1 for D (6 bases). CDR3 length: 16 amino acids. Germline V lookup: CDR1 MGHRA, CDR2 YSYEKL. Deletions cut 1 base from V and 0 bases from J, with 10 bases between. The CDR3 sequence: CASSQGGGLAKNIQYF. Here the CDR3 DNA reads TGCGCCAGCAGCCAAGGAGGGGGTCTAGCCAAAAACATTCAGTACTTC.

The rearrangement uses TRBV5-4 and TRBJ1-2; D unresolved. There are 14 residues in the CDR3. Germline values: CDR1 SGHNT, CDR2 YYREEE (reference sequence). The V end was cut by 0 bases, the J end by 4 bases, with 10 bases between. CDR3 nucleotides: TGTGCCAGCAGCTTGGCCACCCCTATCTATGGCTACACCTTC. Its translation is CASSLATPIYGYTF.

The V call is TRBV5-5, the J call TRBJ2-5, with TRBD1 matching 9 bases. The assigned J gene may be wrong: the sequence end matches TRBJ2-7 better. The CDR3 length is 15 residues. From germline, CDR1 is SGHKS and CDR2 YYEKEE (reference sequence). The CDR3 reads CASSARTGDVHEQYF. The CDR3 DNA reads as TGTGCCAGCAGCGCCCGGACAGGGGATGTGCACGAGCAGTACTTC.

Only a few counts were recorded for this clone. V and J are TRBV4-1 and TRBJ1-5; 8 nucleotides align to TRBD1. With V trimmed by 2 bases and J by 9 bases, 9 bases remained unmatched. Germline loops: CDR1 MGHRA, CDR2 YSYEKL. This CDR3 contains 15 residues. The CDR3 spells CASSQWDRPEGPQHF. CDR3 nucleotides: TGCGCCAGCAGCCAATGGGACAGGCCCGAGGGGCCCCAGCATTTT.

This clone was detected only once. This chain joins TRBV5-4 and TRBJ2-3, with a weak D call TRBD1 (5 bases). The CDR3 totals 15 residues. Germline V gene sequence: CDR1 SGHNT, CDR2 YYREEE (reference sequence). V was pared by 3 bases and J by 3 bases, with 14 bases between. The CDR3 sequence: CASSYSRAGTDTQYF. The CDR3 bases are TGTGCCAGCAGCTACTCTCGGGCAGGGACAGATACGCAGTATTTT. Full variable domain (missing parts from reference TRBV5-4 and TRBJ2-3): ETGVTQSPTHLIKTRGQQVTLRCSSQSGHNTVSWYQQALGQGPQFIFQYYREEENGRGNFPPRFSGLQFPNYSSELNVNALELDDSALYLCASSYSRAGTDTQYFGPGTRLTVL.

The chain links TRBV18 to TRBJ2-2; the D is unclear. V shed 0 bases and J shed 7 bases, with 6 bases lying between them. Germline assignment: CDR1 KGHSH and CDR2 LQKENI. The CDR3 spans 13 residues. This chain's CDR3 is CASSPPGIGELFF. The CDR3 region has the DNA TGTGCCAGCTCACCACCGGGCATCGGGGAGCTGTTTTTT.

The chain recombines TRBV7-3 with TRBJ2-2, with 9 positions matching TRBD2. The CDR3 runs 15 residues. The germline V gene encodes CDR1 SGHTA and CDR2 FQGTGA. J gave up 4 bases and V 3 bases, and 3 bases lay outside the gene matches. The chain's CDR3 is CASSFAGGTTGELFF. Here the CDR3 DNA reads TGTGCCAGCAGCTTCGCGGGGGGGACCACCGGGGAGCTGTTTTTT.

This clone was observed a handful of times. The rearrangement links TRBV9 to TRBJ1-3, with D unresolved. Trimming shortened V by 4 bases and J by 0 bases, and 14 bases separated the two germline ends. This CDR3 has 16 residues. Germline V gene data show CDR1 as SGDLS and CDR2 as YYNGEE. The CDR3 sequence is CASSQLNGGSGNTIYF. The CDR3 bases are TGTGCCAGCAGCCAGCTCAACGGCGGCTCTGGAAACACCATATATTTT.

Notes on this clone: Other DNA sequences within the sample encode an identical CDR3. The V call is TRBV4-1, the J call TRBJ2-1; perhaps D is TRBD1 or TRBD2 (6 bases each). V was pared by 8 bases and J by 10 bases, with 12 bases between. The CDR3 covers 11 residues. Germline V gene data show CDR1 as MGHRA and CDR2 as YSYEKL. CDR3 loop: CASSRGGEQFF. In DNA, the CDR3 is TGCGCCAGCTCTAGAGGGGGGGAGCAGTTCTTC.

The V call is TRBV18, the J call TRBJ2-1; D is uncertain. Germline lookup yields CDR1 KGHSH and CDR2 LQKENI. The CDR3 has 13 amino acids. Trimming took 6 bases from V and 4 from J, leaving 10 bases between them. In DNA, the CDR3 is TGTGCCAGCTCCCTTGGGCCTTACAATGAGCAGTTCTTC. It translates to CASSLGPYNEQFF.

The gene calls are TRBV4-1 and TRBJ2-7; the match to TRBD1 covers 9 bases. Trimming removed 3 bases from V and 6 bases from J; junction bases left unmatched: 12. Germline CDR1 reads MGHRA; CDR2 reads YSYEKL. The CDR3 length is 16 residues. CDR3 amino acids: CASSQPSGTGRSEQYF. The CDR3 DNA reads TGCGCCAGCAGCCAGCCGTCCGGGACAGGGAGAAGCGAGCAGTACTTC.

In nucleotides, the CDR3 is TGTGCCAGCAGTTTCCCGGACACGGGTAACAATCAGCCCCAGCATTTT. Its translation: CASSFPDTGNNQPQHF. The chain is built from TRBV28 and TRBJ1-5; TRBD1 is a possible D gene (5 bases). With 3 bases removed from V and 3 bases from J, the gap between germline ends came to 15 bases. Per germline, CDR1 MDHEN and CDR2 SYDVKM. This CDR3 is built from 16 residues.

V usage is TRBV7-3 and J usage is TRBJ2-2, with D perhaps being TRBD1 or TRBD2 (5 bases each). CDR1 and CDR2 (germline): SGHTA, FQGTGA. This CDR3 region has 16 residues. V lost 4 bases and J 5 bases, leaving 17 bases between the germline ends. CDR3 in DNA: TGTGCCAGCAGCTCAACCTTGGGGGTGGGGACCGGGGAGCTGTTTTTT. It is translated as CASSSTLGVGTGELFF. Filled out from reference TRBV7-3 and TRBJ2-2, the complete variable domain reads GAGVSQTPSNKVTEKGKYVELRCDPISGHTALYWYRQSLGQGPEFLIYFQGTGAADDSGLPNDRFFAVRPEGSVSTLKIQRTERGDSAVYLCASSSTLGVGTGELFFGEGSRLTVL.

The chain recombines TRBV5-1 with TRBJ2-6, with TRBD2 as a possible D gene (7 bases). The CDR3 totals 15 residues. Germline CDR1 reads SGHRS; CDR2 reads YFSETQ. Trimming cost V 4 bases and J 4 bases, with 12 bases left between them. CDR3 loop: CASSVQGGGANVLTF. In DNA form, the CDR3 reads TGCGCCAGCAGCGTACAGGGAGGGGGGGCCAACGTCCTGACTTTC.

The chain is built from TRBV19 and TRBJ1-1; 7 bases map to TRBD1. Germline loops: CDR1 LNHDA, CDR2 SQIVND (reference sequence). The V gene end was trimmed by 5 bases and the J gene end by 0 bases; junction bases not matched to a gene: 12. The length of the CDR3 is 17 residues. DNA of the CDR3: TGTGCCAGTAGTTCCGCACAGAGGGGGACAGTGAACACTGAAGCTTTCTTT. Translating gives CASSSAQRGTVNTEAFF.

This chain joins TRBV2 and TRBJ2-7; TRBD2 matches 7 bases. Looked up from germline, CDR1 is SNHLY and CDR2 is FYNNEI. The CDR3 length is 13 residues. V shed 7 bases, J shed 3 bases, and the junction held 6 bases outside the gene matches. CDR3 protein: CASKLAGIYEQYF. For the CDR3, the DNA is TGTGCCAGCAAATTAGCGGGCATCTACGAGCAGTACTTC.

The CDR3 sequence: CASSYFTGTYEQYF. CDR3 DNA sequence: TGTGCCAGCAGTTACTTTACAGGGACCTACGAGCAGTACTTC. The J gene is TRBJ2-7, the V gene TRBV2, with D perhaps matching TRBD1 (6 bases). Germline lookup yields CDR1 SNHLY and CDR2 FYNNEI. The CDR3 totals 14 residues. The V end was cut by 5 bases, the J end by 2 bases, with 13 bases between.

The chain links TRBV19 to TRBJ2-1; D is perhaps TRBD2 (5 bases). Germline values: CDR1 LNHDA, CDR2 SQIVND (reference sequence). The CDR3 is 15 amino acids. Trimming removed 3 bases at V and 4 bases at J, with 13 bases between. CDR3 sequence: CASSMDPSGYNEQFF. The CDR3 bases are TGTGCCAGTAGTATGGATCCGAGCGGTTACAATGAGCAGTTCTTC. Complete variable domain (other parts from reference TRBV19 and TRBJ2-1): DGGITQSPKYLFRKEGQNVTLSCEQNLNHDAMYWYRQDPGQGLRLIYYSQIVNDFQKGDIAEGYSVSREKKESFPLTVTSAQKNPTAFYLCASSMDPSGYNEQFFGPGTRLTVL.

The V call is TRBV7-2, the J call TRBJ2-5; the D call may be TRBD1 or TRBD2 (6 bases each). CDR3 length: 16 amino acids. Deletions cut 3 bases from V and 2 bases from J, with 16 bases between. The V gene's germline CDR1 is SGHTA and CDR2 FQGNSA. CDR3 sequence reads: CASSLGTRRGQETQYF. In nucleotides, the CDR3 is TGTGCCAGCAGCTTGGGGACACGACGGGGGCAAGAGACCCAGTACTTC.

This clone was seen a handful of times. This chain joins TRBV6-1 and TRBJ2-1; TRBD2 aligns across 8 bases. The CDR3 sequence is 15 residues long. Unmatched junction bases numbered 4, after V lost 1 base and J lost 5 bases. CDR1 MNHNS and CDR2 SASEGT come from the germline V gene. The CDR3 loop reads CASSEDSGGHNEQFF. CDR3 DNA sequence: TGTGCCAGCAGTGAAGACAGCGGGGGCCACAATGAGCAGTTCTTC.

The rearrangement uses TRBV5-1 and TRBJ2-1; D is undetermined. The CDR3 is 12 residues long. Germline V CDR1 and CDR2: SGHRS, YFSETQ. The V and J ends lost 4 bases and 8 bases respectively, with 10 bases between them. The CDR3: CASSDQHDEQFF. The CDR3 bases are TGCGCCAGCAGCGACCAACACGATGAGCAGTTCTTC. Full variable domain (outside the CDR3, taken from reference TRBV5-1 and TRBJ2-1): KAGVTQTPRYLIKTRGQQVTLSCSPISGHRSVSWYQQTPGQGLQFLFEYFSETQRNKGNFPGRFSGRQFSNSRSEMNVSTLELGDSALYLCASSDQHDEQFFGPGTRLTVL.

This chain joins TRBV14 and TRBJ1-4, with no clear D. Germline loops: CDR1 SGHDN, CDR2 FVKESK. This CDR3 spans 14 amino acids. Trimming shortened V by 4 bases and J by 7 bases, and 13 bases separated the two germline ends. The CDR3 is CASSPTSGSEKLFF. The CDR3 DNA reads as TGTGCCAGCAGCCCCACCTCCGGGAGTGAAAAACTGTTTTTT.

This chain joins TRBV29-1 and TRBJ1-2, with 9 positions matching TRBD1. CDR3 length: 12 amino acids. The J segment lost 7 bases and the V segment lost 4 bases, leaving 4 bases of the junction unmatched. CDR1 SQVTM and CDR2 ANQGSEA come from the germline V gene. The CDR3 sequence: CSVGGQGRGYTF. The CDR3 DNA sequence: TGCAGCGTTGGGGGACAGGGTCGTGGCTACACCTTC.